The clone carrying this T cell receptor (beta chain) was recorded a few times. The data derive from a study of CD8+ T cells in alopecia areata. Looking at the study overall: In an open-label trial, patients got 5 to 10 mg tofacitinib twice daily. Dosing spanned 6 to 18 months on tofacitinib, then 6 months off drug.

The sequencing template was cDNA reverse transcribed from extracted RNA. The protocol was immunoSEQ multiplex PCR, while the TCRdb copy is restricted to in-frame clones and leaves out a portion. The data contain some 190,000 clones, roughly 60% of them singletons. The CDR3 contains 13 residues. V lost 2 bases and J lost 9, with 11 bases in between. In germline, CDR1 is SGHTA, CDR2 FQGTGA. Treatment defined: oral pan-JAK inhibitor, 5-10 mg twice daily. The sample here was CD4+ T cells sorted from blood, taken at week 24, from a patient treated with tofacitinib. The receptor was derived from a human donor with alopecia areata. The chain joins TRBV7-3 to TRBJ2-1; perhaps TRBD1 as D (5 bases). This chain's CDR3 is CASSLVGAVEQFF. CDR3 DNA: TGTGCCAGCAGCTTAGTAGGGGCTGTTGAGCAGTTCTTC.